Only a few counts were recorded for the clone carrying this T cell receptor beta chain. The sample comes from a study of blood T cell repertoires in COVID-19. The overall study: Material from acute and convalescent COVID-19 was sourced from the United States, Italy and Spain. T cells, B-cell-depleted T cells, or PBMCs supplied cDNA or gDNA.

The germline V gene has CDR1 LNHDA and CDR2 SQIVND (reference sequence). Trimming took off 5 bases at V and 10 bases at J, with 12 bases between the two ends. This CDR3 has 12 amino acids. In the original analysis: Counts of nucleated cells, estimated from reference gene primer amplification, were obtained. Sequenced by immunoSEQ multiplex PCR; TCRdb stores in-frame clones only, minus some. The V and J calls and clone size are taken from that table; D and trimming were inferred from the DNA. The profile shows fewer than 300,000 clones, around 82% of them singletons. The chain is built from TRBV19 and TRBJ2-1; no definite D call. Input material: peripheral blood. The source of this sequence is a woman aged 18 to 35 with acute or convalescent COVID-19. CDR3 loop: CASSERDTEQFF. Here the CDR3 DNA reads TGTGCCAGTAGTGAGCGAGATACCGAGCAGTTCTTC.